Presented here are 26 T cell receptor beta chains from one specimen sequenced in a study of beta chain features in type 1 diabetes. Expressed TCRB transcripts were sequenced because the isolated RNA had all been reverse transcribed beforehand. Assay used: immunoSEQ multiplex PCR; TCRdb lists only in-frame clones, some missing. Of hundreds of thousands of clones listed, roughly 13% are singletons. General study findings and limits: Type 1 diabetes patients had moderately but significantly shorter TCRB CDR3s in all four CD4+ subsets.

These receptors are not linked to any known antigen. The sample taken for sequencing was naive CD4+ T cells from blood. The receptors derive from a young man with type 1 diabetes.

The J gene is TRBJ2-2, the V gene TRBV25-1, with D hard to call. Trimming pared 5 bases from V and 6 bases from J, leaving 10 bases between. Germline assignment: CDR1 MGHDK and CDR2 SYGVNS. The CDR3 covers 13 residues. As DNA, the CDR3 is TGTGCCAGCAGTCGGCTGCGGCCCGGGGAGCTGTTTTTT. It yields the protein CASSRLRPGELFF.

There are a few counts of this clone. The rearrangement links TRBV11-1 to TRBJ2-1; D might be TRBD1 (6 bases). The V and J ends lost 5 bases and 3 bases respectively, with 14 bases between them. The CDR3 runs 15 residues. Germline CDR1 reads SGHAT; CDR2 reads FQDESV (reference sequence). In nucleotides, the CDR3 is TGTGCCAGCAGCCCCCACAGGGATCGCTACAATGAGCAGTTCTTC. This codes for CASSPHRDRYNEQFF.

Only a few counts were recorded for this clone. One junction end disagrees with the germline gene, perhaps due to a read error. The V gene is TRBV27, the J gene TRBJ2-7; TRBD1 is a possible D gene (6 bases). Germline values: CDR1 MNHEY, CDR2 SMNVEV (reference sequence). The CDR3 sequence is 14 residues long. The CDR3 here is CASSSNLSQGRTDF. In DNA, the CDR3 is TGTGCCAGCAGTTCTAACCTCTCACAGGGCCGCACGGACTTC.

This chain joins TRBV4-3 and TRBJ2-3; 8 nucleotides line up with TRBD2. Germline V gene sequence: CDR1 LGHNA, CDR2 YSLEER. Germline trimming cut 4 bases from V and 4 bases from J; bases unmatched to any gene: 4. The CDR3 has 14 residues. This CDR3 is CASSRRTSPDTQYF. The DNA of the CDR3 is TGCGCCAGCAGCCGTCGGACTAGCCCAGATACGCAGTATTTT.

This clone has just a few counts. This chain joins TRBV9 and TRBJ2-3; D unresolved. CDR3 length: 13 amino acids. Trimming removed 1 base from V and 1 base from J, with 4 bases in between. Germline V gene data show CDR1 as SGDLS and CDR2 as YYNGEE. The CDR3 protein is CASSVSGTDTQYF. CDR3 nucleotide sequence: TGTGCCAGCAGCGTATCCGGCACAGATACGCAGTATTTT. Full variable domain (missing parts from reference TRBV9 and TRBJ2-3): DSGVTQTPKHLITATGQRVTLRCSPRSGDLSVYWYQQSLDQGLQFLIQYYNGEERAKGNILERFSAQQFPDLHSELNLSSLELGDSALYFCASSVSGTDTQYFGPGTRLTVL.

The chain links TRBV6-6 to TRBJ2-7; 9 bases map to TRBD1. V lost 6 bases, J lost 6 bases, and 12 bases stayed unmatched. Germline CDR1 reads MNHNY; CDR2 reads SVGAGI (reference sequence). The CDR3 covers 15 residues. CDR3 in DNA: TGTGCCAGCAGCCCAACGGACAGGGGTACGGGCGAGCAGTACTTC. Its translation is CASSPTDRGTGEQYF.

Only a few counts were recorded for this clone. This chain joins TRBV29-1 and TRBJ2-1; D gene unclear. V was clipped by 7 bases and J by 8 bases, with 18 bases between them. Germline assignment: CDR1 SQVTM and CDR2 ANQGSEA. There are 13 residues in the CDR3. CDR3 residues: CSAGPRLDDEQFF. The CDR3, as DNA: TGCAGCGCCGGGCCCCGCCTTGACGATGAGCAGTTCTTC.

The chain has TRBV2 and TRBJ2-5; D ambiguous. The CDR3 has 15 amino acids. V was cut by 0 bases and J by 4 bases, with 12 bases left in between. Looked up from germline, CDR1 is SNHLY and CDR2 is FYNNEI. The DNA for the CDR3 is TGTGCCAGCAGTGAAGCTCAACAGCTGGGAGAGACCCAGTACTTC. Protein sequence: CASSEAQQLGETQYF. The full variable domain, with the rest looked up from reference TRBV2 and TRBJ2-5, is EPEVTQTPSHQVTQMGQEVILRCVPISNHLYFYWYRQILGQKVEFLVSFYNNEISEKSEIFDDQFSVERPDGSNFTLKIRSTKLEDSAMYFCASSEAQQLGETQYFGPGTRLLVL.

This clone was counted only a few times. The CDR3 is CASTPARDRRNTEAFF. CDR3 bases: TGTGCCAGCACCCCCGCAAGGGACAGACGAAACACTGAAGCTTTCTTT. V is TRBV7-9 and J is TRBJ1-1, with 7 positions matching TRBD1. Germline V CDR1 and CDR2: SEHNR, FQNEAQ (reference sequence). This CDR3 has 16 amino acids. Trimming cost V 7 bases and J 2 bases; bases outside gene matches: 13.

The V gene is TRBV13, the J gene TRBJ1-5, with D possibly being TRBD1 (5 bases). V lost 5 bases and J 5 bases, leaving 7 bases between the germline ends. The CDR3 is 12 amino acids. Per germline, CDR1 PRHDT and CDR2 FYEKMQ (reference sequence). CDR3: CASSRGDQPQHF. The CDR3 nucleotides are TGTGCCAGCAGCCGAGGGGATCAGCCCCAGCATTTT.

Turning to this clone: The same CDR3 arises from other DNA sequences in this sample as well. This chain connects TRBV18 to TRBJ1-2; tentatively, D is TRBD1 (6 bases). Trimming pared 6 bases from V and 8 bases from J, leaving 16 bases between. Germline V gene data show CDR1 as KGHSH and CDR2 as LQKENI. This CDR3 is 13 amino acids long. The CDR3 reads CASSPDRSYGYTF. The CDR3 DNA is TGTGCCAGCTCTCCCGACAGGTCATACGGCTACACCTTC.

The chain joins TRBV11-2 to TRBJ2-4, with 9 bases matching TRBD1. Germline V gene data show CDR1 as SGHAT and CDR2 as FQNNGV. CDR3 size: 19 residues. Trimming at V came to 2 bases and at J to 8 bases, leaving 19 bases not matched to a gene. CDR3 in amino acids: CASSLQAWAGTGSLYIQYF. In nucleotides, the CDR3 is TGTGCCAGCAGCTTACAGGCCTGGGCCGGGACAGGGTCCCTATACATTCAGTACTTC.

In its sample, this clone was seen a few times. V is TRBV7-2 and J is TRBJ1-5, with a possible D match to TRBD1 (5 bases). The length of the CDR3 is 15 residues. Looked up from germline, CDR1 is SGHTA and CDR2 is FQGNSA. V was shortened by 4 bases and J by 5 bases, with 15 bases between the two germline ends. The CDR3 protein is CASSSLMMGDQPQHF. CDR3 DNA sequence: TGTGCCAGCAGCTCTCTGATGATGGGGGATCAGCCCCAGCATTTT.

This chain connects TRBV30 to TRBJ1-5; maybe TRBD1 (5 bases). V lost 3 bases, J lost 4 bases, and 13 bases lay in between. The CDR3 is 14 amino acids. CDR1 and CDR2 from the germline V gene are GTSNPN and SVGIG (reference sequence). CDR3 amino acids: CAWRAGSPNQPQHF. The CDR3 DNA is TGTGCCTGGAGGGCAGGGAGCCCTAATCAGCCCCAGCATTTT.

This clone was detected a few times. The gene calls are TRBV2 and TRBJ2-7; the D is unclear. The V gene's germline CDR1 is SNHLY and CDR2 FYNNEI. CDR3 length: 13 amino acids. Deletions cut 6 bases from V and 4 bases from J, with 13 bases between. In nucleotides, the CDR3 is TGTGCCAGCAGCGGTCTACACTCGTACGAGCAGTACTTC. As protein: CASSGLHSYEQYF.

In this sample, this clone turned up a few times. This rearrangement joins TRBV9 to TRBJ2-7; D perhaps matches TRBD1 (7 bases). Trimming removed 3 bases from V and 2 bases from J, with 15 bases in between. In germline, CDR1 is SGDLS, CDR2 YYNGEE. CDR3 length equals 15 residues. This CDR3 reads CASSARDSGTYEQYF. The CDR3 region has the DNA TGTGCCAGCAGCGCGCGGGACAGTGGGACCTACGAGCAGTACTTC.

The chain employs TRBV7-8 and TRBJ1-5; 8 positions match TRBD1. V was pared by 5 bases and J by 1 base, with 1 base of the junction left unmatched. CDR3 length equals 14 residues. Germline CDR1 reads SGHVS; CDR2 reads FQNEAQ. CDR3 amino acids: CASSHRGSNQPQHF. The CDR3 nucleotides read TGTGCCAGCAGCCACAGGGGGAGCAATCAGCCCCAGCATTTT.

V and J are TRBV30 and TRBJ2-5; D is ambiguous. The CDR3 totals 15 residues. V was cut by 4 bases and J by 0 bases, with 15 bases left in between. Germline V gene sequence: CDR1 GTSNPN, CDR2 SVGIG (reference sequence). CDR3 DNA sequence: TGTGCCTGGACTCGTTTCTCGACGTACCAAGAGACCCAGTACTTC. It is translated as CAWTRFSTYQETQYF.

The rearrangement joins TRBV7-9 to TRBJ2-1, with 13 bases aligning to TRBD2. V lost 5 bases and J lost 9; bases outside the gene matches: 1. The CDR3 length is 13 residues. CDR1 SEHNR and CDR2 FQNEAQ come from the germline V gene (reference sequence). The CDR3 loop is CASSGLAGVEQFF. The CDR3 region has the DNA TGTGCCAGCAGCGGACTAGCGGGAGTTGAGCAGTTCTTC.

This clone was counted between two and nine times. CDR3 bases: TGCGCCAGCAGCTTCCTCCGGGGGATAGAGACCCAGTACTTC. Protein sequence: CASSFLRGIETQYF. The V and J genes are TRBV5-1 and TRBJ2-5, with D perhaps TRBD2 (6 bases). The V gene lost 2 bases and the J gene lost 4 bases, with 12 bases spanning the gap. The CDR3 is 14 residues long. Germline V CDR1 and CDR2: SGHRS, YFSETQ.

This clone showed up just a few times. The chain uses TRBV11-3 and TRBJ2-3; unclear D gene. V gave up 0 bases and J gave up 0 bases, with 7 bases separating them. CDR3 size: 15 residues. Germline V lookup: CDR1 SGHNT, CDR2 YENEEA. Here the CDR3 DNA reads TGTGCCAGCAGCTTAGAGGGCCGCAGCACAGATACGCAGTATTTT. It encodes CASSLEGRSTDTQYF.

As DNA, the CDR3 is TGTGCCACCAGCGGAAAGGGGACAGGGAATCAGCCCCAGCATTTT. Protein sequence: CATSGKGTGNQPQHF. The J gene is TRBJ1-5, the V gene TRBV15, with TRBD1 matching 9 bases. V lost 5 bases and J lost 4; bases outside the gene matches: 6. Germline CDR1 and CDR2: LNHNV and YYDKDF (reference sequence). The CDR3 loop spans 15 amino acids.

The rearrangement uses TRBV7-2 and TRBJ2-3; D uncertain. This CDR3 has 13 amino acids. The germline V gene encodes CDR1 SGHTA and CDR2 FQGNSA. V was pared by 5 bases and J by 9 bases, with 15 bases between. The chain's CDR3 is CASSTRESATQYF. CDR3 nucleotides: TGTGCCAGCAGCACCCGTGAGAGCGCGACGCAGTATTTT. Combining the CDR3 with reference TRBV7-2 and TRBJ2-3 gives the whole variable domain GAGVSQSPSNKVTEKGKDVELRCDPISGHTALYWYRQSLGQGLEFLIYFQGNSAPDKSGLPSDRFSAERTGGSVSTLTIQRTQQEDSAVYLCASSTRESATQYFGPGTRLTVL.

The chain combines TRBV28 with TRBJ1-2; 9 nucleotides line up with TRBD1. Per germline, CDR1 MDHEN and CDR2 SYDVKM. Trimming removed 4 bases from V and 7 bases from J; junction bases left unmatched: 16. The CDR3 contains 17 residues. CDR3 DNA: TGTGCCAGCAGTTCCACCGGACAGGGGACGGTACCAGGTGGCTACACCTTC. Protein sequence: CASSSTGQGTVPGGYTF.

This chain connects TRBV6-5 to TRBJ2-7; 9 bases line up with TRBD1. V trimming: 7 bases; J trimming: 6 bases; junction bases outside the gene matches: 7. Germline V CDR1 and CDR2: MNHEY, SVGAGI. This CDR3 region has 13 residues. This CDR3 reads CASKPWTGVEQYF. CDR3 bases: TGTGCCAGCAAACCCTGGACAGGGGTCGAGCAGTACTTC.

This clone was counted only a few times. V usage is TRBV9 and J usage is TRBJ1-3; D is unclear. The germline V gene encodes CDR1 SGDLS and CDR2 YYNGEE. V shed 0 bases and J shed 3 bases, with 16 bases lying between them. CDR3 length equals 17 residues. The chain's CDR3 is CASSVDFGQSSGNTIYF. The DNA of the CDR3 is TGTGCCAGCAGCGTAGATTTCGGGCAGTCTAGTGGAAACACCATATATTTT.